This is a list of T cell receptor beta chains from one sample in a study of CD8 T cells in Susac syndrome. TCRdb reanalysed the immunoSEQ multiplex PCR reads using MiXCR and keeps one entry per CDR3 protein. The table lists a few hundred thousand distinct CDR3 sequences, approximately 85% of them singletons. Specimen: CD8+ T cells from PBMCs. These receptor sequences come from a human donor with multiple sclerosis. Both conserved end residues are part of each CDR3. The D gene is left open where the match is weak. Clone size is given for some rows only: seen once, a few or many times, or a class if the clone is expanded.

-,TRBJ1-1,TRBV5-1,-,TGCGCCAGCAGCTCTCACAGGGAACTGAACACTGAAGCTTTCTTT,CASSSHRELNTEAFF
-,TRBJ1-1,TRBV6-4,TRBD1,TGTGCCAGCAGCTTGACTAGCCCGTCCCCGGGACAGGGAGGATTGAACACTGAAGCTTTCTTT,CASSLTSPSPGQGGLNTEAFF
-,TRBJ1-1,TRBV4-1,-,TGCGCCAGCAGCCCTCAACAAGGGCAGAACACTGAAGCTTTCTTT,CASSPQQGQNTEAFF
-,TRBJ2-1,TRBV14,-,TGTGCCAGCAGCCAAGCCGGACAGACAACCAACAATGAGCAGTTCTTC,CASSQAGQTTNNEQFF
-,TRBJ2-3,TRBV12-3/TRBV12-4,TRBD2,TGTGCCAGCAGTTTCACGGGGGGGCCCACAGATACGCAGTATTTT,CASSFTGGPTDTQYF
-,TRBJ2-2,TRBV7-6,TRBD1,TGTGCCAGCAGCTTAGCGGGGACAGGCGAGAACACCGGGGAGCTGTTTTTT,CASSLAGTGENTGELFF
once,TRBJ1-5,TRBV18,-,TGTGCCAGCTCACCCCCAGGGATAGGGGACAATCAGCCCCAGCATTTT,CASSPPGIGDNQPQHF
-,TRBJ2-1,TRBV7-7,-,TGTGCTAGCAGCTTAGCGGAGTGGGATGAGCAGTTCTTC,CASSLAEWDEQFF
-,TRBJ2-7,TRBV5-1,-,TGCGCCAGCAGCTTGTCACTGCGGAAGAACGAGCAGTACTTC,CASSLSLRKNEQYF
-,TRBJ2-1,TRBV7-3,TRBD1,TGTGCCAGCAGCTTATTGGACAGGGAGGATGAGCAGTTCTTC,CASSLLDREDEQFF
-,TRBJ2-3,TRBV11-2,-,TGTGCCAGCAGTTGGAGCACAGATACGCAGTATTTT,CASSWSTDTQYF
-,TRBJ2-7,TRBV7-6,TRBD1,TGTGCCAGCAGCCCCCAGGGACAGGGGGTATCCGAGCAGTACTTC,CASSPQGQGVSEQYF
once,TRBJ2-2,TRBV3-1,-,TGTGCCAGCAGCCCGAAACGGACAGAAAACACCGGGGAGCTGTTTTTT,CASSPKRTENTGELFF
-,TRBJ1-2,TRBV2,-,TGTGCCAGCAGTGATCAGGGCTCAAACTATGGCTACACCTTC,CASSDQGSNYGYTF
-,TRBJ1-2,TRBV20-1,TRBD1,TGCAGTGCTACCCCCCGGGACAGCCACTATGGCTACACCTTC,CSATPRDSHYGYTF
-,TRBJ1-1,TRBV5-6,-,TGTGCCAGCAGCCATATGTATTCGGACACTGAAGCTTTCTTT,CASSHMYSDTEAFF
-,TRBJ1-2,TRBV6-5,-,TGTGCCAGCAGCCGAGTCGGGCCTACCGGAGATGGCTACACCTTC,CASSRVGPTGDGYTF
-,TRBJ2-1,TRBV6-5,-,TGTGCCAGCAGGAGGTTGGGTGAGCAGTTCTTC,CASRRLGEQFF
-,TRBJ2-1,TRBV6-5,-,TGTGCCAGCAGTTCCTATGGGCAGCTCGGGAGCTCCTACAATGAGCAGTTCTTC,CASSSYGQLGSSYNEQFF
few,TRBJ1-1,TRBV6-5,-,TGTGCCAGCAGTTACGAATTGAACACTGAAGCTTTCTTT,CASSYELNTEAFF
once,TRBJ2-2,TRBV2,TRBD2,TGTGCCAGCAGTGACTCCCCCGGGACTAGCTTTAACACCGGGGAGCTGTTTTTT,CASSDSPGTSFNTGELFF
-,TRBJ1-1,TRBV30,-,TGTGCCTGGAGTGTACATCTGAGTGCTGAAGCTTTCTTT,CAWSVHLSAEAFF
few,TRBJ2-1,TRBV12-3/TRBV12-4,-,TGTGCCAGCAGTCCTCTCGGTTCCTACAATGAGCAGTTCTTC,CASSPLGSYNEQFF
-,TRBJ2-1,TRBV19,-,TGTGCCAGTAGTATAGTTGGTTCGGGCGTCAATGAGCAGTTCTTC,CASSIVGSGVNEQFF
-,TRBJ1-1,TRBV7-2,-,TGTGCCAGCAGCTTCTACTTCGGGTACACTGAAGCTTTCTTT,CASSFYFGYTEAFF
once,TRBJ1-2,TRBV10-2,-,TGCGCCAGCAGTGAGTCGACGGTGAGGAATGGCTACACCTTC,CASSESTVRNGYTF
-,TRBJ1-1,TRBV20-1,-,TGCAGTGCGAGTCCGGGACCTTGGGAGGATGAAGCTTTCTTT,CSASPGPWEDEAFF
-,TRBJ2-1,TRBV29-1,-,TGCAGCGTTGGGGCGGGGTGGGGCAATGAGCAGTTCTTC,CSVGAGWGNEQFF
few,TRBJ2-5,TRBV27,-,TGTGCCAGCAGTTCGGACCAAAGTTGGGAGACCCAGTACTTC,CASSSDQSWETQYF
once,TRBJ2-7,TRBV4-1,-,TGCGCCAGCAGCCAAGGGCCAGGGGTTACCTACGAGCAGTACTTC,CASSQGPGVTYEQYF
few,TRBJ2-7,TRBV28,TRBD1,TGTGCCACTGGACAGGGGGCCTACGAGCAGTACTTC,CATGQGAYEQYF
-,TRBJ2-7,TRBV3-1,TRBD1,TGTGCCAGCAGCCCTCCGGGACAGCCTGACTACGAGCAGTACTTC,CASSPPGQPDYEQYF
-,TRBJ1-2,TRBV2,-,TGTGCCAGCAGCGGAAGCAGGGGCGGCTATGGCTACACCTTC,CASSGSRGGYGYTF
-,TRBJ2-1,TRBV29-1,TRBD1,TGCAGCGTTGTAGGACAGGGGTCGACTGAGCAGTTCTTC,CSVVGQGSTEQFF
once,TRBJ2-5,TRBV5-4,TRBD2,TGTGCCAGCAGCGGAGGGACTAGCCAGAACCTAGGGGCCCAGTACTTC,CASSGGTSQNLGAQYF
-,TRBJ1-5,TRBV21-1,-,TGTGCCAGCAACACCCCCGGGACAGCGACATTTCAGCCCCAGCATTTT,CASNTPGTATFQPQHF
-,TRBJ1-1,TRBV30,-,TGTGCCCTCGGTGACGGAGGGGGGACTGAAGCTTTCTTT,CALGDGGGTEAFF
-,TRBJ2-1,TRBV11-2,-,TGTGCCAGCAGCGCGGGAATGGGTGAGCAGTTCTTC,CASSAGMGEQFF
-,TRBJ2-7,TRBV9,TRBD1,TGTGCCAGCAGCGTTAGAACCGGGACAGGGACCTACGAGCAGTACTTC,CASSVRTGTGTYEQYF
-,TRBJ2-1,TRBV5-6,TRBD2,TGTGCCAGCAGCTTTGGGACTAGCGGAAGCCATAAGTTCTTC,CASSFGTSGSHKFF
once,TRBJ1-3,TRBV4-1,-,TGCGCCAGCAGCCAGGCCCACTCTGGAAACACCATATATTTT,CASSQAHSGNTIYF
-,TRBJ2-7,TRBV5-1,-,TGCGCCAGCAGCTTCGGGTCAGGGGAAACCTACGAGCAGTACTTC,CASSFGSGETYEQYF
-,TRBJ1-2,TRBV3-1,-,TGTGCCAGCAGCCAAGACAGATACTATGGCTACACCTTC,CASSQDRYYGYTF
-,TRBJ2-1,TRBV19,TRBD1,TGTGCCAGTAGTATAGGGACCGTAGGGGGCCGAGCAGCCTACAATGAGCAGTTCTTC,CASSIGTVGGRAAYNEQFF
-,TRBJ2-1,TRBV4-2,-,TGTGCCAGCAGCGAAGACCTAGGCTCCTACAATGAGCAGTTCTTC,CASSEDLGSYNEQFF
few,TRBJ1-2,TRBV27,TRBD1,TGTGCCAGCAGTCCCCAAGGGACAGGGTATGGCTACACCTTC,CASSPQGTGYGYTF
once,TRBJ1-6,TRBV7-9,-,TGTGCCAGCAGCCCCTCAACGTATAATTCACCCCTCCACTTT,CASSPSTYNSPLHF
-,TRBJ1-2,TRBV4-1,-,TGCGCCAGCAGCCAAGTAGGCGGAGTCTATGGCTACACCTTC,CASSQVGGVYGYTF
few,TRBJ1-1,TRBV5-1,-,TGTGCCAGCAGGGGAGGGAACACTGAAGCTTTCTTT,CASRGGNTEAFF
-,TRBJ1-4,TRBV15,-,TGTGCCACCAGCATCGAGACCTTTCGGGAAAAACTGTTTTTT,CATSIETFREKLFF
-,TRBJ2-5,TRBV27,-,-,CASSSGQGVSELYQETQYF
few,TRBJ2-7,TRBV6-1,-,TGTGCCAGCAGTGAAGCGTTAATCTCGGGATACGAGCAGTACTTC,CASSEALISGYEQYF
-,TRBJ2-1,TRBV12-3/TRBV12-4,-,TGTGCCAGCAGTTTCGAGGGCAGGAGATACTACAATGAGCAGTTCTTC,CASSFEGRRYYNEQFF
-,TRBJ2-3,TRBV6-5,TRBD2,TGTGCCAGCAGGCGGACTAGCGGGAGCACAGATACGCAGTATTTT,CASRRTSGSTDTQYF
few,TRBJ2-2,TRBV4-1,TRBD1,TGCGCCAGCAGCCCTCTTTACCGGGACAGGGGAAACACCGGGGAGCTGTTTTTT,CASSPLYRDRGNTGELFF
-,TRBJ2-5,TRBV4-1,-,TGCGCCAGCGCCTCAGGGGTAACAGAGACCCAGTACTTC,CASASGVTETQYF
-,TRBJ1-1,TRBV19,TRBD1,TGTGCCAGTAGCCCGGGGACAGGCACCTACACTGAAGCTTTCTTT,CASSPGTGTYTEAFF
once,TRBJ2-2,TRBV19,-,TGTGCCAGTACCCAGGTGGATTCCGGGGAGCTGTTTTTT,CASTQVDSGELFF